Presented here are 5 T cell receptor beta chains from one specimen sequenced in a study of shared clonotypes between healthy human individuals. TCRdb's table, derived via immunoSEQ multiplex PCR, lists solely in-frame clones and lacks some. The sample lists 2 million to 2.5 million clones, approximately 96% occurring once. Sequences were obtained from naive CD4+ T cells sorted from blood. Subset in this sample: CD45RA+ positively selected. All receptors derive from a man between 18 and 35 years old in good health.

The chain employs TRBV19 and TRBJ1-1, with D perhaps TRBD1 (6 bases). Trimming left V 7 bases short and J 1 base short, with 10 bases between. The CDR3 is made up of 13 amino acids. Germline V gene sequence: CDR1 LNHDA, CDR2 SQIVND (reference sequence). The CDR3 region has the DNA TGTGCCAGTAACACAGGGAGGAACACTGAAGCTTTCTTT. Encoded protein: CASNTGRNTEAFF.

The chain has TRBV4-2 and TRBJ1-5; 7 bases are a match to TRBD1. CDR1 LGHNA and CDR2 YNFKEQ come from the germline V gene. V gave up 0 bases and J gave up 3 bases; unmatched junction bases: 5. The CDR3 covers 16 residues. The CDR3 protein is CASSQDGGGLNQPQHF. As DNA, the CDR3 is TGTGCCAGCAGCCAAGATGGAGGGGGCCTCAATCAGCCCCAGCATTTT.

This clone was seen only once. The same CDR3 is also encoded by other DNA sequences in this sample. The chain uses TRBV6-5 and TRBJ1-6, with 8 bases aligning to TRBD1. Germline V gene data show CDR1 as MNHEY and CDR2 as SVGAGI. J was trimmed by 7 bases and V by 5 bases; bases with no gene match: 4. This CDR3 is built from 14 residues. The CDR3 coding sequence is TGTGCCAGCAGTCGGACAGGGAGCAATTCACCCCTCCACTTT. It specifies CASSRTGSNSPLHF.

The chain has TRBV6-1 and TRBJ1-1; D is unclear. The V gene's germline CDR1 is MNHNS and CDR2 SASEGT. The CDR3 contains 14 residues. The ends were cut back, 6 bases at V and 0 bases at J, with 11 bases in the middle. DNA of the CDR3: TGTGCCAGCAGCCCAGGAACTATGAACACTGAAGCTTTCTTT. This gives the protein CASSPGTMNTEAFF.

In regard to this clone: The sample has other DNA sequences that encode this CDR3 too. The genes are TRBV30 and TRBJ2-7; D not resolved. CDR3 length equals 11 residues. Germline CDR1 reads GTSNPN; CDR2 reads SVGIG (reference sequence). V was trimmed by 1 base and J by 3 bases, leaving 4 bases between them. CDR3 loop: CAWSADYEQYF. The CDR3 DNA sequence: TGTGCCTGGAGTGCCGACTACGAGCAGTACTTC.